This T cell receptor beta chain was identified during a study of cytomegalovirus exposure and HLA in healthy donors. The study, taken as a whole, reports: Serostatus for CMV was the only available immune exposure information. Most subjects had HLA-A and HLA-B alleles reportedly predicted accurately by TCR beta sequences. Associated with cytomegalovirus, according to the listing, were 150 to 200 TCR beta chains. Sequencing depth roughly uniform across donors was assumed in presence/absence analyses.

About this clone itself: Its antigen is still unknown.

The PCR used 60 Vbeta and 13 Jbeta primers. Repertoires were generated with immunoSEQ multiplex PCR, while TCRdb's copy carries only in-frame clones and drops some. The table records around 200,000 clones, about 80% of them present only once. The CDR3 extends over 13 amino acids. J gave up 6 bases and V 6 bases, and 6 bases lay outside the gene matches. Per the germline V gene, CDR1 is MNHNS and CDR2 is SASEGT. Sequenced input: PBMCs. J is TRBJ2-3 and V is TRBV6-1; 7 nucleotides line up with TRBD1. The clonotype comes from a man younger than 35 in good health and CMV-seronegative. The CDR3, as DNA: TGTGCCAGCAGAGAGGACAGGTGGGATACGCAGTATTTT. This codes for CASREDRWDTQYF.